The entry below describes one T cell receptor beta chain. Its antigen is unknown. Within one base of it there is no much larger clone, and no base qualities were kept. The data were obtained in a study of blood T cells in healthy people across ages (dated by TCRdb to between 2014 and 2016). Some background on the complete study: In model experiments, template switching captured roughly one uniquely barcoded TCR beta cDNA molecule for every two T cells. Age-related changes in TCR beta repertoire diversity were measured in the study by deep sequencing normalized with unique cDNA molecular identifiers. Four age groups were formed from the donors: young (average about 15 years), middle-aged (around 40), aged (over 55) and long-lived (approximately 80). For two donors (one aged 18 to 30 and one aged 80 or older), the study analyzed two additional independent replicas of 1 million unique cDNA reads from the same blood draw. What the study reported, not specific to this receptor: Compared with the aged group, more naive CD4+ T cells, fewer expanded clones and increased TCR diversity were shown by the long-lived group, suggesting age selection. The CMV infection status of donors was not known, potentially confounding age-related changes in expanded clonotypes. As age increased, observed TCR beta diversity per million T cells dropped in a roughly linear way, and a significant reduction was already evident by age 40. A strong correlation was found between observed TCR beta diversity and the percentage of naive T cells measured by flow cytometry. Total diversity estimates from one million sequenced T cells were considered lower bounds and underestimates. Conclusive comparison of naive and antigen-experienced compartments was prevented by the profiling of bulk unsorted PBMCs.

Libraries were constructed by 5' RACE. This sample was sequenced with an Illumina HiSeq 2500. The second PCR ran for about 6 to 11 cycles and used a J-beta primer mix along with a sample-barcoded 5' primer. Each TCR beta cDNA molecule received a unique molecular identifier from a template-switch 5' adaptor carrying 12 random nucleotides. Each sample yielded at least 2.5 million CDR3-containing paired-end reads. All of the RNA was converted into first-strand cDNA using the Mint cDNA synthesis kit, with a TRBC-specific oligonucleotide serving as the primer. Following uracil-DNA glycosylase treatment, all cDNA underwent a first 18-cycle PCR with the universal primers M1SS and BC2_uni_R. As for how the authors treated the data: For normalization, 1 million high-quality reads, each with a distinct molecular identifier, were randomly selected from each sample. Instead of being binned into consensus sequences, reads with shared molecular identifiers were discarded. CDR3 identification, clonotype clustering and error correction used MiTCR with a Q25 quality threshold and the strictest error-elimination algorithm. Lower-bound total TCR beta diversity was estimated with a nonparametric unseen species model using Euler transformation. The raw public data were reprocessed by TCRdb itself: fastp quality trimming at Q25, MiXCR clonotype calling, in-frame beta chains only. Each CDR3 protein gets just one entry, which takes the most common genes and DNA from the rows behind it. TCRdb's processing, not the study's, gives the V and J calls here. For this sample there are around 1,000,000 distinct CDR3 sequences; almost 25% appear just once. Together, the top ten hold 0.65% to 0.75% of the sample.

Donors were 35 to 40 systemically healthy Caucasian individuals from Russia aged about 6 to 100 years. Approximately 10 milliliters of peripheral blood were collected from each donor into EDTA-treated Vacutainer tubes. Ficoll-Paque density-gradient centrifugation was used to isolate PBMCs, with at least 6 million obtained per sample. Total RNA was extracted from PBMCs with Trizol reagent, with at least 6 micrograms obtained per sample. The percentages of naive CD45RAhigh/CD27high T cells were determined by flow cytometry on a PBMC aliquot from every donor. Reading the germline V gene gives CDR1 SGHVS and CDR2 FQNEAQ. There are 14 amino acids in the CDR3, from cysteine to phenylalanine inclusive. Only the CDR3 DNA is retained, 42 bases long and in frame from the first base. The V and J ends are trimmed by 5 bases and 1 base, leaving 10 bases between them. The same sample was also studied in work on T cells of mothers and their children. The second source states: Nine systemically healthy Caucasian individuals, comprising three mothers and their six children, were included as donors. cDNA synthesis consumed the entire amount of extracted RNA, loaded at approximately 1.6 ug RNA in each 15 ul reaction. In the second PCR, the M1S primer introduced both the sample barcodes and 2-4 random nucleotides. Over 8.5 million TCR beta CDR3 reads were obtained for each mother, and millions of reads were obtained for each child. In both related and unrelated pairs, thymic selection shapes the output of TCR recombination in a similar way, with inherited differences having only a minor effect. Normalized repertoire overlap was always found to be slightly, but never significantly, higher in related mother-child pairs than in unrelated mother-child pairs. No persistent microchimeric T cell clones were detected, at a sensitivity of roughly 96 clones per million clonotypes. Deep NGS was used in the study to compare the TCR beta repertoires of mothers and children and to look for features that separate related mother-child pairs from unrelated individuals. The mean age was about 38 +/- 4 years for the mothers and around 10 +/- 4 years for the children. Libraries were sequenced on Illumina HiSeq 2000 with 100+100 nt paired-end reads after adapter ligation with NEBNext reagents. To avoid cross-contamination, the mother libraries and the child libraries were prepared a month apart and sequenced in separate runs. For each donor, between 500,000 and 2,000,000 distinct TCR beta clonotypes were identified. Naive TCR beta clonotypes were estimated from low-frequency clonotypes matched to each donor's FACS-determined naive share, without sorting.

Rearrangement joined TRBV7-8 to TRBJ2-3; too little of a D gene remains to name it. The sample was blood. This sequence originates from a girl aged 2 to 9 in good health. This receptor carries the CDR3 CASSRSEGTDTQYF. In nucleotides, the sequence is TGTGCCAGCAGCAGATCCGAGGGCACAGATACGCAGTATTTT.